The 15 T cell receptor beta chains given below trace back to one sample, sequenced in a study of shared clonotypes between healthy human individuals. The assay was immunoSEQ multiplex PCR, and TCRdb's table has in-frame clones only and misses some. The sample carries roughly 1,100,000 clones, about 76% recorded once. The sample comprised memory CD4+ T cells sorted from blood. Subset denoted: CD45RA-negative fraction. These receptor sequences come from a man between 18 and 29 years old in good health.

The chain uses TRBV27 and TRBJ2-4; D may match TRBD1 or TRBD2 (5 bases each). Germline loops: CDR1 MNHEY, CDR2 SMNVEV (reference sequence). V lost 6 bases and J 3 bases, leaving 12 bases between the germline ends. The CDR3 covers 14 residues. The CDR3 sequence: CASRPLGDKNIQYF. CDR3 nucleotides: TGTGCCAGCAGACCCTTGGGGGACAAAAACATTCAGTACTTC.

The rearrangement uses TRBV9 and TRBJ2-1; 8 bases match TRBD1. J was trimmed by 5 bases and V by 0 bases; bases with no gene match: 1. This CDR3 region has 14 residues. From germline, CDR1 is SGDLS and CDR2 YYNGEE. Here the CDR3 DNA reads TGTGCCAGCAGCGTAGGGACAGGGAACAATGAGCAGTTCTTC. It specifies CASSVGTGNNEQFF.

Comments on this clone: A read error may produce the germline difference seen at one junction end. The chain combines TRBV5-3 with TRBJ1-6; tentative D call: TRBD1 (5 bases). TRBV5-3 is an ORF for which the function is uncertain. The CDR3 runs 15 residues. The CDR3 DNA is TGTGCCAGCAGCTTGTTGGCGCAGGGTGGCTCACCCCTCCACTTT. Protein product: CASSLLAQGGSPLHF.

CDR3 residues: CASSLEAGLPYEQYF. DNA for the CDR3: TGTGCCAGCAGCTTAGAGGCGGGACTGCCCTACGAGCAGTACTTC. The chain uses TRBV5-4 and TRBJ2-7; TRBD2 is a possible D gene (6 bases). V lost 2 bases and J 2 bases, leaving 14 bases between the germline ends. Looked up from germline, CDR1 is SGHNT and CDR2 is YYREEE (reference sequence). The CDR3 totals 15 residues. The complete variable domain, with remaining parts taken from reference TRBV5-4 and TRBJ2-7, reads ETGVTQSPTHLIKTRGQQVTLRCSSQSGHNTVSWYQQALGQGPQFIFQYYREEENGRGNFPPRFSGLQFPNYSSELNVNALELDDSALYLCASSLEAGLPYEQYFGPGTRLTVT.

The chain is built from TRBV29-1 and TRBJ2-5, with 12 bases matching TRBD1. This CDR3 is built from 14 residues. The junction had 5 bases not matched to a gene; V was cut back by 4 bases and J by 5 bases. Germline CDR1 and CDR2: SQVTM and ANQGSEA. The CDR3 reads CSVVGTGGIETQYF. The CDR3 region has the DNA TGCAGCGTTGTGGGGACAGGGGGCATCGAGACCCAGTACTTC.

This clone was observed once. The V call is TRBV19, the J call TRBJ2-7, with 9 bases identical to TRBD1. Germline loops: CDR1 LNHDA, CDR2 SQIVND (reference sequence). CDR3 length equals 14 residues. V was pared by 6 bases and J by 4 bases, with 7 bases of the junction left unmatched. This CDR3 reads CASSGTGRAYEQYF. The DNA of the CDR3 is TGTGCCAGTAGCGGGACAGGGAGAGCGTACGAGCAGTACTTC.

This clone was seen more than once but under ten times. This chain uses TRBV11-3 with TRBJ2-1, with TRBD1 matching over 7 bases. Germline CDR1 reads SGHNT; CDR2 reads YENEEA. CDR3 length: 14 amino acids. V shed 5 bases and J 3 bases; nucleotides not matched to a gene: 4. CDR3 residues: CASSETGNYNEQFF. CDR3 bases: TGTGCCAGCAGCGAGACAGGGAACTACAATGAGCAGTTCTTC.

This chain connects TRBV16 to TRBJ1-5; D is possibly TRBD1 (5 bases). Trimming stripped 3 bases from V and 6 bases from J, with 6 bases between. CDR3 length equals 12 residues. Germline lookup yields CDR1 KGHSY and CDR2 FQNENV. The chain's CDR3 is CASSQGGQPQHF. The DNA for the CDR3 is TGTGCCAGCAGCCAGGGGGGTCAGCCCCAGCATTTT.

The chain is built from TRBV30 and TRBJ2-1, with D tentatively TRBD1 or TRBD2 (5 bases each). CDR1 is GTSNPN and CDR2 is SVGIG in the germline V gene (reference sequence). Trimming stripped 2 bases from V and 1 base from J, with 15 bases between. The CDR3 contains 16 residues. As DNA, the CDR3 is TGTGCCTGGAGTCCATCTTCGGGACGGTCCTACAATGAGCAGTTCTTC. Its protein product is CAWSPSSGRSYNEQFF.

The chain couples TRBV5-1 to TRBJ1-2; no reliable D call. Germline loops: CDR1 SGHRS, CDR2 YFSETQ. V was shortened by 1 base and J by 5 bases, with 9 bases between the two germline ends. This CDR3 comprises 13 residues. In DNA form, the CDR3 reads TGCGCCAGCAGCTTGTTCGACTCATATGGCTACACCTTC. It translates to CASSLFDSYGYTF.

This rearrangement joins TRBV18 to TRBJ2-5; perhaps TRBD1 as D (6 bases). The length of the CDR3 is 13 residues. Trimming removed 6 bases at V and 5 bases at J, with 13 bases between. Germline assignment: CDR1 KGHSH and CDR2 LQKENI. CDR3 DNA: TGTGCCAGCTCTCCCGGGACAATGGAGACCCAGTACTTC. It codes for CASSPGTMETQYF.

This clone was recorded only once. The J gene is TRBJ2-4, the V gene TRBV19, with D possibly being TRBD1 (5 bases). This CDR3 has 17 residues. Germline V lookup: CDR1 LNHDA, CDR2 SQIVND (reference sequence). V dropped 3 bases and J dropped 5 bases, with 20 bases sitting between them. The CDR3 protein is CASSMTLSVRAENIQYF. The CDR3 bases are TGTGCCAGTAGTATGACTCTAAGTGTCAGGGCGGAAAACATTCAGTACTTC.

V is TRBV20-1 and J is TRBJ2-7; D unresolved. CDR1 and CDR2 from the germline V gene are DFQATT and SNEGSKA (reference sequence). The CDR3 contains 11 residues. Trimming cost V 5 bases and J 11 bases, with 16 bases left between them. The chain's CDR3 is CSARRPPREYF. In nucleotides, the CDR3 is TGCAGTGCTCGACGTCCCCCTCGGGAGTACTTC.

In this sample, this clone turned up a few times. This chain links TRBV5-1 with TRBJ2-2; 9 bases are a match to TRBD1. V was pared by 1 base and J by 6 bases, with 7 bases of the junction left unmatched. The CDR3 covers 16 residues. Per the germline V gene, CDR1 is SGHRS and CDR2 is YFSETQ. The CDR3 is CASSLIRQGVSGELFF. CDR3 in DNA: TGCGCCAGCAGCTTGATAAGACAGGGGGTCTCCGGGGAGCTGTTTTTT.

The chain links TRBV6-5 to TRBJ2-7, with TRBD2 identical over 8 bases. The germline CDR1 and CDR2 sequences are MNHEY and SVGAGI. V dropped 4 bases and J dropped 2; count of bases not matched to a gene: 4. The CDR3 contains 14 residues. The CDR3 sequence: CASSSGGQTYEQYF. The CDR3 DNA reads as TGTGCCAGCAGTTCGGGGGGGCAGACCTACGAGCAGTACTTC.